This T cell receptor beta chain was captured in a study of early T cells in non-severe SARS-CoV-2 infection. In the study overall: Sequencing input comprised bulk RNA from unsorted whole blood; chain pairing was not available.

Study-wide results and caveats: VDJdb matches were skewed toward anti-spike CD8 T cell responses.

Separate cDNA molecules each had unique molecular identifiers attached to them. One entry per CDR3 protein, called by TCRdb with MiXCR from the 5' RACE reads. This sample has 95,000 to 100,000 distinct CDR3 sequences, with about 10% found just once. The sample holds many counts of this clonotype. The antigen is not known. Germline V gives CDR1 DFQATT, CDR2 SNEGSKA (reference sequence). This CDR3 has 16 amino acids. Trimming cost V 3 bases and J 8 bases; bases outside gene matches: 14. The rearrangement links TRBV20-1 to TRBJ2-1; 9 nucleotides agree with TRBD2. The sample consisted of whole blood. The clonotype comes from an adult who was a healthcare worker with PCR-confirmed SARS-CoV-2 infection or an uninfected control (not recorded which). The CDR3 protein is CSARKLSGSQWYEQFF. The CDR3 nucleotides are TGCAGTGCTAGGAAACTTAGCGGGAGTCAGTGGTATGAGCAGTTCTTC.